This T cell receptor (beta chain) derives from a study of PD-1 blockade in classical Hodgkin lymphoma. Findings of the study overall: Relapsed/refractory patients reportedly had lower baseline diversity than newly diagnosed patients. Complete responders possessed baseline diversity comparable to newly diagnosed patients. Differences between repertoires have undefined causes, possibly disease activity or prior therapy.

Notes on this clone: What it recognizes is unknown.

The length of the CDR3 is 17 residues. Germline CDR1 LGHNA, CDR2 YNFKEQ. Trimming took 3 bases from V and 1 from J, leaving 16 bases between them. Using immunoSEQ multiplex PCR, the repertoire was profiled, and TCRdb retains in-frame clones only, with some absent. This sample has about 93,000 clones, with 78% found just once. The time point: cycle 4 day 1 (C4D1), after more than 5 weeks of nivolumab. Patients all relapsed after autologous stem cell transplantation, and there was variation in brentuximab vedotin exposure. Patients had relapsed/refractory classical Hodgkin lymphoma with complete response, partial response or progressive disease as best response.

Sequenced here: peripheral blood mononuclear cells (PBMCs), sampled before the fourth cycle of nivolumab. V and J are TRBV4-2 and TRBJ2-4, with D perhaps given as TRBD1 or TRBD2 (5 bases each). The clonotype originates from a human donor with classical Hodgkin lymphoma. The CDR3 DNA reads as TGTGCCAGCAGCCAGAGGGACCTTGATTTGGCCAAAAACATTCAGTACTTC. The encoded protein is CASSQRDLDLAKNIQYF.